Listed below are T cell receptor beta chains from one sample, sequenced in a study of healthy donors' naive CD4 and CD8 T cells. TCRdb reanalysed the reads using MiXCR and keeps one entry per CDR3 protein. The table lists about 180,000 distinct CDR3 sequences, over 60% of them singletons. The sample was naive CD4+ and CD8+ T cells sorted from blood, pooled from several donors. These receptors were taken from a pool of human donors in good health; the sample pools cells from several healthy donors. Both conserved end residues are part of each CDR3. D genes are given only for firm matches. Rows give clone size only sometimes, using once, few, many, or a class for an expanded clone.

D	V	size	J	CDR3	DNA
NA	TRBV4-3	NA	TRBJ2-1	CASSQESVRGKQFF	TGCGCCAGCAGCCAAGAAAGTGTGCGGGGCAAGCAGTTCTTC
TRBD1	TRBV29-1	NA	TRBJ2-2	CSVERTGTGAGELFF	TGCAGCGTTGAACGCACCGGGACAGGGGCCGGGGAGCTGTTTTTT
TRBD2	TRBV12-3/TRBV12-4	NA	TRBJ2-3	CASSSKGLAADTQYF	TGTGCCAGCAGTTCAAAGGGACTAGCCGCAGATACGCAGTATTTT
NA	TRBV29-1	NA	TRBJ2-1	CSVAAETQFF	TGCAGCGTTGCCGCAGAGACCCAGTTCTTC
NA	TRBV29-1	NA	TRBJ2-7	CSVIDTPYEQYF	TGCAGCGTGATTGACACTCCCTACGAGCAGTACTTC
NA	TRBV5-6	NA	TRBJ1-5	CASSRSTGGVSNQPQHF	TGTGCCAGCAGTCGATCTACAGGCGGGGTTAGCAATCAGCCCCAGCATTTT
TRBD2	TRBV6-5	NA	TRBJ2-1	CASSSSTSGRNEQFF	TGTGCCAGCAGCTCATCCACTAGCGGGAGGAATGAGCAGTTCTTC
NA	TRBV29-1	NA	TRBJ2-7	CSVLDGANYEQYF	TGCAGCGTACTAGACGGGGCGAACTACGAGCAGTACTTC
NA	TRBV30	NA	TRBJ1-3	CAWSVGNTIYF	TGTGCCTGGAGTGTAGGAAACACCATATATTTT
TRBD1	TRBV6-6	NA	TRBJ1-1	CASSDEGTALKAFF	TGTGCCAGCAGCGACGAGGGGACAGCATTGAAAGCTTTCTTT
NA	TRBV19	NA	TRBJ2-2	CASSWDSGPGELFF	TGTGCCAGTAGTTGGGACAGCGGGCCCGGGGAGCTGTTTTTT
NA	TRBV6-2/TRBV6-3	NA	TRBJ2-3	CASSYSSSDGSTDTQYF	TGTGCCAGCAGTTACTCGTCTAGCGATGGTAGCACAGATACGCAGTATTTT
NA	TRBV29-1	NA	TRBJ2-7	CSVGSDEQYF	TGCAGCGTTGGCAGCGACGAGCAGTACTTC
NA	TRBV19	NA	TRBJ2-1	CASSTRDFYNEQFF	TGTGCCAGTAGTACCCGGGACTTTTACAATGAGCAGTTCTTC
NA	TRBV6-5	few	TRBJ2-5	CASSPPGHETQYF	TGTGCCAGCAGTCCCCCGGGACATGAGACCCAGTACTTC
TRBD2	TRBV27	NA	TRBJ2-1	CASLFTSGSYNEQFF	TGTGCCAGCCTCTTTACTAGCGGGAGTTACAATGAGCAGTTCTTC
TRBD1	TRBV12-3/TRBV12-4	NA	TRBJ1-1	CASRSTGWGTEAFF	TGTGCCAGCAGATCGACAGGGTGGGGCACTGAAGCTTTCTTT
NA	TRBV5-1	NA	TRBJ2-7	CASSLLREYEQYF	TGCGCCAGCAGCTTGTTGCGGGAATACGAGCAGTACTTC
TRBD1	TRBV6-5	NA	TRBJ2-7	CASAYQGGTGANEQYF	TGTGCCAGCGCTTATCAGGGCGGGACAGGGGCTAACGAGCAGTACTTC
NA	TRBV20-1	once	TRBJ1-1	CSASQLNTEAFF	TGCAGTGCTAGCCAGCTGAACACTGAAGCTTTCTTT
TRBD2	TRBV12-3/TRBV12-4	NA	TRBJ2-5	CASTLAGDIEETQYF	TGTGCCAGCACCCTCGCGGGAGACATCGAGGAGACCCAGTACTTC
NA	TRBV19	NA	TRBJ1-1	CASSRGLNTEAFF	TGTGCCAGTAGTAGGGGGCTAAACACTGAAGCTTTCTTT
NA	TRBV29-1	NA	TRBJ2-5	CSAKHGGGQETQYF	TGCAGCGCCAAGCACGGAGGCGGCCAAGAGACCCAGTACTTC
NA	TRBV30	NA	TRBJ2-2	CAWSRANTGELFF	TGTGCCTGGAGTAGAGCGAACACCGGGGAGCTGTTTTTT
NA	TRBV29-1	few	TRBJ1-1	CSVDTRGTDTEAFF	TGCAGCGTTGATACTCGGGGAACGGACACTGAAGCTTTCTTT
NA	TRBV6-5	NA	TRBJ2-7	CASSYSGGGGTYEQYF	TGTGCCAGCAGTTACTCCGGAGGAGGCGGAACCTACGAGCAGTACTTC
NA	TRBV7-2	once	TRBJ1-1	CASSQGLSRDTEAFF	TGTGCCAGCAGCCAAGGCCTATCTAGGGACACTGAAGCTTTCTTT
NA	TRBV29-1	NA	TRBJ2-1	CSVEGPIIRGPSSYNEQFF	TGCAGCGTTGAAGGTCCGATAATCAGGGGACCATCCTCCTACAATGAGCAGTTCTTC
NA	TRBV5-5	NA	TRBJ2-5	CASSLGTRTETQYF	TGTGCCAGCAGCTTGGGCACCAGGACGGAGACCCAGTACTTC
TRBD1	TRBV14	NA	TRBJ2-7	CASRRDSAYEQYF	TGTGCCAGCAGACGGGACAGCGCCTACGAGCAGTACTTC
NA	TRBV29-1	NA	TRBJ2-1	CSVDRWVGNEQFF	TGCAGCGTCGACAGGTGGGTTGGGAATGAGCAGTTCTTC
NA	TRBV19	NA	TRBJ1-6	CASSIDRASNSPLHF	TGTGCCAGTAGTATAGACAGGGCATCGAACTCACCCCTCCACTTT
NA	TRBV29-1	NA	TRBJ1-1	CSVQTQGPNTEAFF	TGCAGCGTTCAAACCCAGGGCCCGAACACTGAAGCTTTCTTT
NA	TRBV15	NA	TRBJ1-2	CATSRRGGLSYGYTF	TGTGCCACCAGCAGGAGAGGGGGTTTGAGCTATGGCTACACCTTC
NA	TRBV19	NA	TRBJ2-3	CASSILGSTDTQYF	TGTGCCAGTAGTATTTTGGGGTCCACAGATACGCAGTATTTT
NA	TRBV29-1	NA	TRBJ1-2	CSVEDRFYGYTF	TGCAGCGTTGAAGATAGATTTTATGGCTACACCTTC